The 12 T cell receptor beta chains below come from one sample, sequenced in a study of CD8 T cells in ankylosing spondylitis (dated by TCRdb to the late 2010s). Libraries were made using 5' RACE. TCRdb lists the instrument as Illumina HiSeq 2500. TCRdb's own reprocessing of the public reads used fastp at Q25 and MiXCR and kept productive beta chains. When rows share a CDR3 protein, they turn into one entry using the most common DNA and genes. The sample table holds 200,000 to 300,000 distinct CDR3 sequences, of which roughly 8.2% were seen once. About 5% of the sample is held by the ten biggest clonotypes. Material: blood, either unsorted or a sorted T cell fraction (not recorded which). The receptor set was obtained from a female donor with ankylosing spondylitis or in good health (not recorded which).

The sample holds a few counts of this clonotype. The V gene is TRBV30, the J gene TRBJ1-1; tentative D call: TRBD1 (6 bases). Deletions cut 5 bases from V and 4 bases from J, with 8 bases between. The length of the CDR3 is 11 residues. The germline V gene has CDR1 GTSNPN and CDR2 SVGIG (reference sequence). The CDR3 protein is CAWSRGTEAFF. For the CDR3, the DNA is TGTGCCTGGTCCAGGGGCACTGAAGCTTTCTTT.

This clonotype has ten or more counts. The CDR3 coding sequence is TGTGCCAGCAGCTTGGGCGGGAACACAGATACGCAGTATTTT. Its protein is CASSLGGNTDTQYF. The V and J genes are TRBV5-4 and TRBJ2-3, with D tentatively TRBD2 (6 bases). From germline, CDR1 is SGHNT and CDR2 YYREEE (reference sequence). Trimming left V 0 bases short and J 2 bases short, with 7 bases between. There are 14 residues in the CDR3.

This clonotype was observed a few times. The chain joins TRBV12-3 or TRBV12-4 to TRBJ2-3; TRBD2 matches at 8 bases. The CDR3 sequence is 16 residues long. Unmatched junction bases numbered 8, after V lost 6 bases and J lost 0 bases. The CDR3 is CASSDEAGVSTDTQYF. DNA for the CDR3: TGTGCCAGCAGCGACGAAGCGGGAGTAAGCACAGATACGCAGTATTTT.

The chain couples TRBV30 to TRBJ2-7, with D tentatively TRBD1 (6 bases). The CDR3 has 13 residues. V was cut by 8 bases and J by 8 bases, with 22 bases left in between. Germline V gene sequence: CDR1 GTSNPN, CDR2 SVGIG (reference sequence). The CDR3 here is CAVNPPDSRKQYF. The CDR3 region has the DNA TGTGCCGTAAATCCGCCGGACAGTAGGAAGCAGTACTTC.

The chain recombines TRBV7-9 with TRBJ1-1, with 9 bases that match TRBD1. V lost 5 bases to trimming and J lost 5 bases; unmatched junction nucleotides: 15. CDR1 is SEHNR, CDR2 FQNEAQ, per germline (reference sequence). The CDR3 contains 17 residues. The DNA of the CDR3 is TGTGCCAGCAGCGATACGGGAACAGGGGGCGCGAGGACTGAAGCTTTCTTT. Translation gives CASSDTGTGGARTEAFF.

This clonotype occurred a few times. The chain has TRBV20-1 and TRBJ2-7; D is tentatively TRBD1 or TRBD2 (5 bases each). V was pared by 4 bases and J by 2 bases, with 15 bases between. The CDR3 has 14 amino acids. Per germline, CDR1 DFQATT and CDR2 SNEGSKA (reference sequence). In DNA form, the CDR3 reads TGCAGTGCTAAGACCGGGACGGACCCCTACGAGCAGTACTTC. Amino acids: CSAKTGTDPYEQYF.

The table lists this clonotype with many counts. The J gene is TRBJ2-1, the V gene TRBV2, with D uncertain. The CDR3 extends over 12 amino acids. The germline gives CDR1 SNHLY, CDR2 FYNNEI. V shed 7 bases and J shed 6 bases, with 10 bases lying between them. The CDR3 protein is CASMAYFNEQFF. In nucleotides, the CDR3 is TGTGCCAGCATGGCATACTTCAATGAGCAGTTCTTC.

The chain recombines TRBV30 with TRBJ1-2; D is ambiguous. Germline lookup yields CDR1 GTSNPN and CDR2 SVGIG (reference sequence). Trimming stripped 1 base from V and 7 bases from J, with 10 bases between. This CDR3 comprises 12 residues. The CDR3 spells CAWSAGVVGYTF. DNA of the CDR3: TGTGCCTGGAGTGCCGGAGTAGTTGGCTACACCTTC.

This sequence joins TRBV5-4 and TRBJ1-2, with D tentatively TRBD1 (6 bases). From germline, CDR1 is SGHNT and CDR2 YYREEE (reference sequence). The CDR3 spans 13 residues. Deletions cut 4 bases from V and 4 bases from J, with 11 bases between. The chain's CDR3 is CASSLGGAYGYTF. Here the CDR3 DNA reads TGTGCCAGCAGCCTCGGGGGGGCCTATGGCTACACCTTC.

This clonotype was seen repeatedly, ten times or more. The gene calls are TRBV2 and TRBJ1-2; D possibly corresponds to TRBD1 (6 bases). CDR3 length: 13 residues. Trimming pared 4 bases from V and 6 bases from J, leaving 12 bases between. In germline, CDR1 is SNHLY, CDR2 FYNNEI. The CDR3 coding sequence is TGTGCCAGCAGTGCCGGGGGCGCAAATGGCTACACCTTC. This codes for CASSAGGANGYTF. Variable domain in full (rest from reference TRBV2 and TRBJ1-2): EPEVTQTPSHQVTQMGQEVILRCVPISNHLYFYWYRQILGQKVEFLVSFYNNEISEKSEIFDDQFSVERPDGSNFTLKIRSTKLEDSAMYFCASSAGGANGYTFGSGTRLTVV.

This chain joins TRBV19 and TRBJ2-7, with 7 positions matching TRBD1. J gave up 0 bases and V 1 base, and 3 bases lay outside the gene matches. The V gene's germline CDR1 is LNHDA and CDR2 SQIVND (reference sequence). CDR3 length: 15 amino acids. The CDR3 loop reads CASSIGDRTSYEQYF. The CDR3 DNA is TGTGCCAGTAGTATAGGGGACAGAACCTCCTACGAGCAGTACTTC.

The CDR3 loop is CASSPLWGKTGANVLTF. In nucleotides, the CDR3 is TGTGCCAGCAGCCCTCTTTGGGGGAAGACTGGGGCCAACGTCCTGACTTTC. J is TRBJ2-6 and V is TRBV6-2 or TRBV6-3; the D call may be TRBD1 or TRBD2 (5 bases each). This CDR3 spans 17 amino acids. Germline CDR1 is MNHEY and CDR2 is SVGEGT. V gave up 6 bases and J gave up 2 bases, with 17 bases separating them.